The 9 T cell receptor beta chains presented below share a single source sample, sequenced in a study of cytomegalovirus exposure and HLA in healthy donors. The PCR employed 60 Vbeta primers together with 13 Jbeta primers. TCRdb's table, derived via immunoSEQ multiplex PCR, lists solely in-frame clones and lacks some. The listing contains about 120,000 clones. The sample was PBMCs. Receptor source: a man in his forties or fifties in good health and CMV-seropositive.

This chain links TRBV29-1 with TRBJ2-1; 10 nucleotides line up with TRBD1. The junction had 5 bases not matched to a gene; V was cut back by 2 bases and J by 7 bases. Germline assignment: CDR1 SQVTM and CDR2 ANQGSEA. There are 14 residues in the CDR3. The chain's CDR3 is CSVERTGGGNEQFF. In nucleotides, the CDR3 is TGCAGCGTTGAAAGGACAGGGGGTGGTAATGAGCAGTTCTTC.

V and J are TRBV7-9 and TRBJ2-5; tentatively, D is TRBD1 (6 bases). CDR1 SEHNR and CDR2 FQNEAQ come from the germline V gene (reference sequence). CDR3 length: 14 amino acids. V was trimmed by 6 bases and J by 7 bases, leaving 18 bases between them. The CDR3, as DNA: TGTGCCAGCAGGAAGGACAGTAGATCGGGGACCCAGTACTTC. This sequence encodes CASRKDSRSGTQYF.

The chain uses TRBV7-2 and TRBJ2-7; tentative D call: TRBD2 (5 bases). Trimming left V 1 base short and J 6 bases short, with 13 bases between. Germline CDR1 and CDR2: SGHTA and FQGNSA. The CDR3 is 14 residues long. CDR3: CASSLVRQSGEQYF. The CDR3 DNA reads TGTGCCAGCAGCTTAGTGCGACAAAGCGGCGAGCAGTACTTC.

V and J are TRBV9 and TRBJ2-1, with D perhaps matching TRBD1 (6 bases). The CDR3 length is 16 residues. Germline V CDR1 and CDR2: SGDLS, YYNGEE. Trimming stripped 0 bases from V and 1 base from J, with 11 bases between. The CDR3 DNA reads TGTGCCAGCAGCGTAGGGACAGACTTATCCTACAATGAGCAGTTCTTC. Encoded protein: CASSVGTDLSYNEQFF. The variable domain in full, completed from reference TRBV9 and TRBJ2-1, reads DSGVTQTPKHLITATGQRVTLRCSPRSGDLSVYWYQQSLDQGLQFLIQYYNGEERAKGNILERFSAQQFPDLHSELNLSSLELGDSALYFCASSVGTDLSYNEQFFGPGTRLTVL.

This rearrangement joins TRBV29-1 to TRBJ1-3; 8 positions match TRBD1. Germline V gene data show CDR1 as SQVTM and CDR2 as ANQGSEA. V dropped 0 bases and J dropped 3; count of bases not matched to a gene: 10. The CDR3 spans 17 residues. CDR3 bases: TGCAGCGTTGAAGATAAGCAACAGGGGGAGCGTGGAAACACCATATATTTT. Translation: CSVEDKQQGERGNTIYF.

This chain links TRBV5-1 with TRBJ2-3; D may be TRBD1 (6 bases). The CDR3 contains 15 residues. V shed 0 bases and J shed 7 bases, with 15 bases lying between them. The V gene's germline CDR1 is SGHRS and CDR2 YFSETQ. CDR3 sequence: CASSLEGQGFNTQYF. As DNA, the CDR3 is TGCGCCAGCAGCTTGGAGGGGCAGGGGTTCAATACGCAGTATTTT.

The rearrangement joins TRBV6-5 to TRBJ2-2, with D possibly matching TRBD1 (5 bases). Between the trimmed V and J ends, which lost 5 bases and 2 bases, there was a span of 6 bases. This CDR3 region has 13 residues. The germline V gene has CDR1 MNHEY and CDR2 SVGAGI. The CDR3 DNA reads TGTGCCAGCAGTAGGGGAAACACCGGGGAGCTGTTTTTT. Amino acids: CASSRGNTGELFF.

A remark on this clone: This same CDR3 is encoded by further DNA sequences in the sample. CDR3 nucleotides: TGTGCCATCAGTGAGACAGGTTCGAACACCGGGGAGCTGTTTTTT. Encoded protein: CAISETGSNTGELFF. The rearrangement uses TRBV10-3 and TRBJ2-2, with D perhaps matching TRBD1 (5 bases). The germline CDR1 and CDR2 sequences are ENHRY and SYGVKD. V was shortened by 2 bases and J by 0 bases, with 7 bases between the two germline ends. This CDR3 spans 15 amino acids.

J is TRBJ2-3 and V is TRBV27; the match to TRBD2 covers 8 bases. The CDR3 spans 15 residues. CDR1 and CDR2 (germline): MNHEY, SMNVEV (reference sequence). Trimming cost V 7 bases and J 1 base; bases outside gene matches: 7. In nucleotides, the CDR3 is TGTGCCAGCACCTTAGCGGGGTACGGCACAGATACGCAGTATTTT. Amino acid sequence: CASTLAGYGTDTQYF.